These T cell receptor beta chains were read from a single sample in a study of vaccination and CD4 T cells after COVID-19. One entry per CDR3 protein, called by TCRdb with MiXCR from the PCR reads. The sample contains more than 10,000 distinct CDR3 sequences, over 40% of which appear only once. Their cognate antigens are unknown. The sequencing input was CD4+ T cells from blood, cultured in vitro. These TCRs come from a human donor who had recovered from COVID-19. Each CDR3 is given with its conserved first and last residue. D genes are given only for firm matches. Clone size is shown for a subset of rows, as once, few, many or a class of expanded clone.

d_call: .; v_call: TRBV30; j_call: TRBJ1-5; clone_size: .; cdr3_aa: CAWSAGQPNQPQHF; cdr3_nt: TGTGCCTGGAGTGCCGGACAACCGAATCAGCCCCAGCATTTT
d_call: .; v_call: TRBV20-1; j_call: TRBJ2-7; clone_size: .; cdr3_aa: CSAGRTPATSYEQYF; cdr3_nt: TGCAGTGCCGGGCGTACGCCTGCGACCTCCTACGAGCAGTACTTC
d_call: .; v_call: TRBV6-1; j_call: TRBJ1-2; clone_size: few; cdr3_aa: CATMSGRDYGYTF; cdr3_nt: TGTGCCACCATGTCGGGGCGCGACTATGGCTACACCTTC
d_call: .; v_call: TRBV6-1; j_call: TRBJ1-3; clone_size: .; cdr3_aa: CASSHTSSGNTIYF; cdr3_nt: TGTGCCAGCAGCCACACGAGCTCTGGAAACACCATATATTTT
d_call: TRBD1; v_call: TRBV2; j_call: TRBJ1-6; clone_size: .; cdr3_aa: CASRTRQGASYNSPLHF; cdr3_nt: TGTGCCAGCAGGACTAGACAGGGGGCCAGCTATAATTCACCCCTCCACTTT
d_call: .; v_call: TRBV7-9; j_call: TRBJ1-1; clone_size: few; cdr3_aa: CASSFEGGLTEAFF; cdr3_nt: TGTGCCAGCAGCTTTGAGGGGGGTTTGACTGAAGCTTTCTTT
d_call: .; v_call: TRBV11-2; j_call: TRBJ1-2; clone_size: .; cdr3_aa: CASSFGGNYGYTF; cdr3_nt: TGTGCCAGCAGCTTCGGCGGTAACTATGGCTACACCTTC
d_call: TRBD1; v_call: TRBV12-3/TRBV12-4; j_call: TRBJ1-6; clone_size: few; cdr3_aa: CASRDRESYNSPLHF; cdr3_nt: TGTGCCAGCAGGGACAGGGAGTCCTATAATTCACCCCTCCACTTT
d_call: .; v_call: TRBV6-1; j_call: TRBJ1-5; clone_size: few; cdr3_aa: CASREGLSGNQPQHF; cdr3_nt: TGTGCCAGCAGAGAGGGCTTATCGGGTAATCAGCCCCAGCATTTT
d_call: .; v_call: TRBV5-4; j_call: TRBJ2-7; clone_size: .; cdr3_aa: CASSLGGVEALYEQYF; cdr3_nt: TGTGCCAGCAGCTTGGGAGGGGTTGAGGCCCTCTACGAGCAGTACTTC
d_call: .; v_call: TRBV7-9; j_call: TRBJ1-1; clone_size: few; cdr3_aa: CASSPPGGENTEAFF; cdr3_nt: TGTGCCAGCAGCCCCCCGGGGGGCGAGAACACTGAAGCTTTCTTT
d_call: .; v_call: TRBV28; j_call: TRBJ1-3; clone_size: .; cdr3_aa: CASSSTPGIGNTIYF; cdr3_nt: TGTGCCAGCAGTTCCACGCCAGGGATTGGAAACACCATATATTTT
d_call: .; v_call: TRBV7-2; j_call: TRBJ1-5; clone_size: .; cdr3_aa: CASSSDRRRGQPQHF; cdr3_nt: TGTGCCAGCAGCTCAGACAGGAGACGAGGTCAGCCCCAGCATTTT
d_call: .; v_call: TRBV19; j_call: TRBJ2-7; clone_size: once; cdr3_aa: CASSSGDRYEQYF; cdr3_nt: TGTGCCAGTAGTTCCGGGGATCGCTACGAGCAGTACTTC
d_call: .; v_call: TRBV14; j_call: TRBJ2-3; clone_size: .; cdr3_aa: CASSQNPGATDTQYF; cdr3_nt: TGTGCCAGCAGCCAAAATCCAGGGGCCACAGATACGCAGTATTTT
d_call: TRBD1; v_call: TRBV20-1; j_call: TRBJ1-1; clone_size: .; cdr3_aa: CSAAPGQGVRSEAFF; cdr3_nt: TGCAGTGCTGCCCCTGGACAGGGCGTTAGGTCTGAAGCTTTCTTT
d_call: TRBD1; v_call: TRBV5-1; j_call: TRBJ2-7; clone_size: once; cdr3_aa: CASSRTGQGRYEQYF; cdr3_nt: TGCGCCAGCAGCCGAACTGGACAGGGGCGCTACGAGCAGTACTTC
d_call: .; v_call: TRBV20-1; j_call: TRBJ2-5; clone_size: few; cdr3_aa: CSARRVAGPQETQYF; cdr3_nt: TGCAGTGCTAGAAGGGTGGCGGGACCCCAAGAGACCCAGTACTTC
d_call: .; v_call: TRBV12-3/TRBV12-4; j_call: TRBJ2-1; clone_size: .; cdr3_aa: CASRRGDNEQFF; cdr3_nt: TGTGCCAGCAGACGGGGTGACAATGAGCAGTTCTTC
d_call: .; v_call: TRBV4-3; j_call: TRBJ2-3; clone_size: .; cdr3_aa: CASSQAVGDTQYF; cdr3_nt: TGCGCCAGCAGCCAAGCGGTAGGAGATACGCAGTATTTT
d_call: TRBD2; v_call: TRBV4-3; j_call: TRBJ2-1; clone_size: .; cdr3_aa: CASSQDGLAGFYNEQFF; cdr3_nt: TGCGCCAGCAGCCAAGATGGACTAGCGGGGTTCTACAATGAGCAGTTCTTC
d_call: .; v_call: TRBV7-9; j_call: TRBJ1-6; clone_size: .; cdr3_aa: CASRQGDNSPLHF; cdr3_nt: TGTGCCAGCAGACAGGGTGATAATTCACCCCTCCACTTT
d_call: .; v_call: TRBV29-1; j_call: TRBJ2-3; clone_size: .; cdr3_aa: CSVKQGRADTQYF; cdr3_nt: TGCAGCGTAAAACAGGGAAGAGCAGATACGCAGTATTTT
d_call: .; v_call: TRBV7-2; j_call: TRBJ2-2; clone_size: few; cdr3_aa: CASSPPGGGTAITGELFF; cdr3_nt: TGTGCCAGCAGCCCCCCCGGGGGGGGGACAGCGATCACCGGGGAGCTGTTTTTT
d_call: .; v_call: TRBV28; j_call: TRBJ2-5; clone_size: few; cdr3_aa: CASSFRAQETQYF; cdr3_nt: TGTGCCAGCAGTTTCAGGGCACAAGAGACCCAGTACTTC
d_call: TRBD2; v_call: TRBV4-2; j_call: TRBJ2-7; clone_size: .; cdr3_aa: CASSQGLAIPYEQYF; cdr3_nt: TGTGCCAGCAGCCAAGGACTAGCGATCCCCTACGAGCAGTACTTC
d_call: .; v_call: TRBV2; j_call: TRBJ2-5; clone_size: .; cdr3_aa: CASSRDVSLETQYF; cdr3_nt: TGTGCCAGCAGTAGAGACGTGTCTCTAGAGACCCAGTACTTC
d_call: TRBD1; v_call: TRBV27; j_call: TRBJ1-5; clone_size: .; cdr3_aa: CASSNDRVAQPQHF; cdr3_nt: TGTGCCAGCAGTAACGACAGGGTGGCTCAGCCCCAGCATTTT
d_call: TRBD1; v_call: TRBV6-1; j_call: TRBJ2-7; clone_size: .; cdr3_aa: CASSLRQGRYEQYF; cdr3_nt: TGTGCCAGCAGCCTCAGACAGGGTCGCTACGAGCAGTACTTC
d_call: .; v_call: TRBV7-2; j_call: TRBJ2-3; clone_size: .; cdr3_aa: CASSLPSGTDTQYF; cdr3_nt: TGTGCCAGCAGCTTACCCAGCGGAACAGATACGCAGTATTTT
d_call: .; v_call: TRBV20-1; j_call: TRBJ1-1; clone_size: .; cdr3_aa: CSARTVTEAFF; cdr3_nt: TGCAGTGCTAGAACGGTCACTGAAGCTTTCTTT